The 11 T cell receptor beta chains presented below share a single source sample, sequenced in a study of neoadjuvant nivolumab and ipilimumab in lung cancer. The data were produced by immunoSEQ multiplex PCR, yet TCRdb's version contains in-frame clones alone and is incomplete. The top ten clones hold 5.2% of a sample with about 4,300 clones, about four fifths of them seen once. This specimen was normal lung tissue adjacent to the tumor, taken after neoadjuvant nivolumab, alone or with ipilimumab, at or shortly before surgery. All receptors derive from an adult with non-small cell lung cancer. Some clones in this sample may be carry-over from other donors' samples.

The rearrangement joins TRBV6-1 to TRBJ2-6; D gene ambiguous. V was shortened by 4 bases and J by 0 bases, with 7 bases between the two germline ends. The CDR3 runs to 15 residues. Germline V gene lookup returns CDR1 MNHNS and CDR2 SASEGT. DNA of the CDR3: TGTGCCAGCAGTGGCTCGGGCTCTGGGGCCAACGTCCTGACTTTC. It specifies CASSGSGSGANVLTF.

The genes are TRBV7-8 and TRBJ2-3; weak D call: TRBD1 (5 bases). Germline V CDR1 and CDR2: SGHVS, FQNEAQ. The CDR3 is made up of 15 amino acids. V dropped 7 bases and J dropped 2 bases, with 16 bases sitting between them. The DNA of the CDR3 is TGTGCCAGCAACCCCGCACACAGGATCACAGATACGCAGTATTTT. Its translation: CASNPAHRITDTQYF.

V gene TRBV5-4 combines with J gene TRBJ2-5; D is possibly TRBD2 (6 bases). Between the trimmed V and J ends, which lost 0 bases and 1 base, there was a span of 7 bases. CDR3 size: 14 residues. Germline CDR1 is SGHNT and CDR2 is YYREEE (reference sequence). The CDR3 coding sequence is TGTGCCAGCAGCTTGGGCGGGGTCCAAGAGACCCAGTACTTC. This codes for CASSLGGVQETQYF.

V gene TRBV11-3 combines with J gene TRBJ2-1, with 8 bases aligning to TRBD2. CDR1 SGHNT and CDR2 YENEEA come from the germline V gene. V lost 2 bases to trimming and J lost 13 bases; unmatched junction nucleotides: 4. This CDR3 spans 12 amino acids. CDR3 amino acids: CASSLTGGLQFF. The CDR3 DNA sequence: TGTGCCAGCAGCTTAACGGGAGGGCTTCAGTTCTTC.

V usage is TRBV14 and J usage is TRBJ2-7; 9 bases match TRBD1. The germline V gene has CDR1 SGHDN and CDR2 FVKESK. V was clipped by 4 bases and J by 1 base; unmatched bases: 11. The CDR3 is 17 amino acids. CDR3 protein: CASSRPMGQGESYEQYF. CDR3 in DNA: TGTGCCAGCAGCCGGCCGATGGGACAGGGAGAATCCTACGAGCAGTACTTC.

This clone was seen only once. The V gene is TRBV18, the J gene TRBJ2-7; 8 bases map to TRBD1. The CDR3 length is 14 residues. Looked up from germline, CDR1 is KGHSH and CDR2 is LQKENI. V dropped 3 bases and J dropped 3; count of bases not matched to a gene: 4. The CDR3 sequence: CASSPSTGGYEQYF. CDR3 DNA sequence: TGTGCCAGCTCACCCTCAACAGGGGGCTACGAGCAGTACTTC.

The J gene is TRBJ1-3, the V gene TRBV6-5; D uncertain. Germline-derived CDR1 and CDR2 are MNHEY and SVGAGI. The CDR3 is made up of 13 amino acids. V was clipped by 10 bases and J by 0 bases, with 10 bases between them. In DNA, the CDR3 is TGTGCCAAGGGCGGGTACTCTGGAAACACCATATATTTT. It translates to CAKGGYSGNTIYF.

The V and J genes are TRBV7-9 and TRBJ1-2, with D uncertain. Germline CDR1 SEHNR, CDR2 FQNEAQ (reference sequence). The CDR3 is 12 residues long. Trimming pared 8 bases from V and 2 bases from J, leaving 9 bases between. The CDR3 sequence: CASEGSNYGYTF. The CDR3 DNA is TGTGCCAGCGAGGGCAGCAACTATGGCTACACCTTC.

V is TRBV5-4 and J is TRBJ1-2; TRBD1 agrees at 7 bases. CDR3 length: 13 residues. From germline, CDR1 is SGHNT and CDR2 YYREEE (reference sequence). With V trimmed by 4 bases and J by 2 bases, 2 bases remained unmatched. The CDR3 region is CASSPGQNYGYTF. The DNA for the CDR3 is TGTGCCAGCAGCCCGGGACAGAACTATGGCTACACCTTC.

The chain is built from TRBV18 and TRBJ2-1; the match to TRBD2 covers 7 bases. Germline V gene data show CDR1 as KGHSH and CDR2 as LQKENI. V shed 1 base and J 9 bases; nucleotides not matched to a gene: 9. CDR3 length: 15 amino acids. CDR3 region: CASSPRAGEAGEQFF. The CDR3 DNA is TGTGCCAGCTCACCACGGGCGGGGGAAGCTGGTGAGCAGTTCTTC. Combining the CDR3 with reference TRBV18 and TRBJ2-1 gives the whole variable domain NAGVMQNPRHLVRRRGQEARLRCSPMKGHSHVYWYRQLPEEGLKFMVYLQKENIIDESGMPKERFSAEFPKEGPSILRIQQVVRGDSAAYFCASSPRAGEAGEQFFGPGTRLTVL.

This chain connects TRBV30 to TRBJ1-1, with no clear D. Trimming pared 6 bases from V and 1 base from J, leaving 12 bases between. This CDR3 comprises 13 residues. CDR1 and CDR2 (germline): GTSNPN, SVGIG (reference sequence). CDR3 in amino acids: CACTPNRNTEAFF. CDR3 coding DNA: TGTGCCTGTACACCGAACAGGAACACTGAAGCTTTCTTT.